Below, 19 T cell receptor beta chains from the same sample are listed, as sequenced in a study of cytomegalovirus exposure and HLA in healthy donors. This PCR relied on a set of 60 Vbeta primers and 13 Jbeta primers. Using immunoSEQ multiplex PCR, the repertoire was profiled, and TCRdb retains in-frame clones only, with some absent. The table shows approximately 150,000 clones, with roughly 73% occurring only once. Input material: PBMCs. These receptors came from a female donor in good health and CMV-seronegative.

The CDR3 protein is CASTQTMTTARQPQHF. Here the CDR3 DNA reads TGTGCCAGCACCCAGACCATGACGACAGCTAGGCAGCCCCAGCATTTT. The chain uses TRBV28 and TRBJ1-5, with a weak D call TRBD1 (5 bases). V was shortened by 7 bases and J by 7 bases, with 23 bases between the two germline ends. The CDR3 is 16 amino acids. The V gene's germline CDR1 is MDHEN and CDR2 SYDVKM.

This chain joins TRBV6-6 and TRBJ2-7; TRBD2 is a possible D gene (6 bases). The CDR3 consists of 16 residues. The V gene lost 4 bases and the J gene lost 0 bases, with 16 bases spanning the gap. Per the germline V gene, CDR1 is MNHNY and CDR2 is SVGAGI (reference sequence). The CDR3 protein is CASSFLGGLSSYEQYF. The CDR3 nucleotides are TGTGCCAGCAGTTTCCTCGGGGGTCTGAGCTCCTACGAGCAGTACTTC.

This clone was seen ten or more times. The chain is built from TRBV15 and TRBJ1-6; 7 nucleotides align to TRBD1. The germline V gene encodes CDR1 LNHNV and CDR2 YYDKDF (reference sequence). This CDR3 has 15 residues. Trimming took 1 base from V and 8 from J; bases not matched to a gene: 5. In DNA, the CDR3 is TGTGCCACCAGCAGAGCCGACAGGGTGTATTCACCCCTCCACTTT. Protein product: CATSRADRVYSPLHF.

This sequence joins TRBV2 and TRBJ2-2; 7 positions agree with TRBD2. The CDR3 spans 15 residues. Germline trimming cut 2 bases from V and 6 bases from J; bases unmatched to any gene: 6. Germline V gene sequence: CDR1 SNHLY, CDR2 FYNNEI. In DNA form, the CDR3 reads TGTGCCAGCAGTGAAAGGTCAGGGAGGGCCGGGGAGCTGTTTTTT. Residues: CASSERSGRAGELFF.

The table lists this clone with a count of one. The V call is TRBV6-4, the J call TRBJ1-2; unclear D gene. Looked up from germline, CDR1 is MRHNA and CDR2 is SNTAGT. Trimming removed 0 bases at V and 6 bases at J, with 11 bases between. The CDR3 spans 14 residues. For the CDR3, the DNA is TGTGCCAGCAGTGACTCCGGGGAGAGGGATGGCTACACCTTC. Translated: CASSDSGERDGYTF.

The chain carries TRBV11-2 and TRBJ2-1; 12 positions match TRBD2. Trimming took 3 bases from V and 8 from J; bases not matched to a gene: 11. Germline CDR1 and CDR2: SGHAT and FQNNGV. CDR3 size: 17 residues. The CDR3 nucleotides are TGTGCCAGCAGCTTTAGGCCTAGCGGGAGGGAGGGCGATGAGCAGTTCTTC. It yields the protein CASSFRPSGREGDEQFF.

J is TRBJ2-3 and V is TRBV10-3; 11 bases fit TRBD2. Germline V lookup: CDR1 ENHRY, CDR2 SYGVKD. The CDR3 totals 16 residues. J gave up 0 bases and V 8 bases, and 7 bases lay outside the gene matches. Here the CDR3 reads CAIGASSGRSTDTQYF. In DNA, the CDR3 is TGTGCCATCGGGGCCTCTAGCGGGAGGAGCACAGATACGCAGTATTTT.

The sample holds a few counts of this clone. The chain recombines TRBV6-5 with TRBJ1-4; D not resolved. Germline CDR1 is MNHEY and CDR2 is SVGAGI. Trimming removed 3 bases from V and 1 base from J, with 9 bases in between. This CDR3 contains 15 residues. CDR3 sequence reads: CASSYRAVTNEKLFF. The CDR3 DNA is TGTGCCAGCAGTTATCGTGCGGTAACTAATGAAAAACTGTTTTTT.

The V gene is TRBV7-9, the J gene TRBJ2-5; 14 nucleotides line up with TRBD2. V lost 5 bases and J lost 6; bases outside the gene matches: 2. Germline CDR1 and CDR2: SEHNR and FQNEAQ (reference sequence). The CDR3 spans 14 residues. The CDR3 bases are TGTGCCAGCAGCCGGACTAGCGGGGGGAAGACCCAGTACTTC. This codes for CASSRTSGGKTQYF.

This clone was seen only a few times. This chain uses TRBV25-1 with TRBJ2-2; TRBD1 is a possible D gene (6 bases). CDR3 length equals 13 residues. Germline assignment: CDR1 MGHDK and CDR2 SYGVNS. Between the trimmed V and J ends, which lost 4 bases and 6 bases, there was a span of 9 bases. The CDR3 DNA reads TGTGCCAGCAGTGCACAGGGTTCCGGGGAGCTGTTTTTT. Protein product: CASSAQGSGELFF.

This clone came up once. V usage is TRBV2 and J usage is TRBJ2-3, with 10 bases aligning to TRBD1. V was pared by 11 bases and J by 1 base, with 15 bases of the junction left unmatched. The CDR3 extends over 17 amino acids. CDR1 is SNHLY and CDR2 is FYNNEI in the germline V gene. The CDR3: CAFPIGPGQGGTDTQYF. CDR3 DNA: TGTGCCTTTCCAATAGGCCCAGGACAGGGGGGCACAGATACGCAGTATTTT. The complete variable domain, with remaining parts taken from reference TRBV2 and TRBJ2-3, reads EPEVTQTPSHQVTQMGQEVILRCVPISNHLYFYWYRQILGQKVEFLVSFYNNEISEKSEIFDDQFSVERPDGSNFTLKIRSTKLEDSAMYFCAFPIGPGQGGTDTQYFGPGTRLTVL.

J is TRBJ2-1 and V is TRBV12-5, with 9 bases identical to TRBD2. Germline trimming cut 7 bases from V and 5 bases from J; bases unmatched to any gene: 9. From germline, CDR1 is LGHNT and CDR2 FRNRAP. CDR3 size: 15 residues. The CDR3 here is CASASSGGKNNEQFF. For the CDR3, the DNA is TGTGCTAGTGCCTCGAGCGGGGGGAAAAACAATGAGCAGTTCTTC. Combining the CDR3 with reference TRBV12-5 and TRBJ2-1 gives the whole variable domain DARVTQTPRHKVTEMGQEVTMRCQPILGHNTVFWYRQTMMQGLELLAYFRNRAPLDDSGMPKDRFSAEMPDATLATLKIQPSEPRDSAVYFCASASSGGKNNEQFFGPGTRLTVL.

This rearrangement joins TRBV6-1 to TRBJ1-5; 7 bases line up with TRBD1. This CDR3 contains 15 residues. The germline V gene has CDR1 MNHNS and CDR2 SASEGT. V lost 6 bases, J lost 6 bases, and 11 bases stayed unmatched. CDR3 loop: CASRDRMDRSQPQHF. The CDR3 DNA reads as TGTGCCAGCAGGGACAGGATGGACAGGAGTCAGCCCCAGCATTTT.

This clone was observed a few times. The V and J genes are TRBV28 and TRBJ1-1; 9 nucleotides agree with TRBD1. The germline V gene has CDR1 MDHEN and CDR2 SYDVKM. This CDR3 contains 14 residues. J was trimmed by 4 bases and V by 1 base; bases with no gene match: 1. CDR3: CASSLSTGGTEAFF. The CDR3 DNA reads TGTGCCAGCAGTTTATCGACAGGGGGCACTGAAGCTTTCTTT.

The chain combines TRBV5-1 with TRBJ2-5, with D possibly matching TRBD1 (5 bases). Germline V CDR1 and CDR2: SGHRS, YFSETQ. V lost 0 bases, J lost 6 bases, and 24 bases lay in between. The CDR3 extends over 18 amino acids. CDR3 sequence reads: CASSLAALAAPQDQTQYF. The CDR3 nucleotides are TGCGCCAGCAGCTTGGCCGCTCTCGCGGCCCCACAGGACCAGACCCAGTACTTC. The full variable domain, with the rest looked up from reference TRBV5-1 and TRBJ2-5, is KAGVTQTPRYLIKTRGQQVTLSCSPISGHRSVSWYQQTPGQGLQFLFEYFSETQRNKGNFPGRFSGRQFSNSRSEMNVSTLELGDSALYLCASSLAALAAPQDQTQYFGPGTRLLVL.

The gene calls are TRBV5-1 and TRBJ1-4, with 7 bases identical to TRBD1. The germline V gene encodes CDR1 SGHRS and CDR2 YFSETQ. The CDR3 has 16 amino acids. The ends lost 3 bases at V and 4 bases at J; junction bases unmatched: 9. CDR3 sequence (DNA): TGCGCCAGCAGCTGGGCCCCGGGACAGCGTAATGAAAAACTGTTTTTT. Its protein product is CASSWAPGQRNEKLFF. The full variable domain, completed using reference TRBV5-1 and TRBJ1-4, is KAGVTQTPRYLIKTRGQQVTLSCSPISGHRSVSWYQQTPGQGLQFLFEYFSETQRNKGNFPGRFSGRQFSNSRSEMNVSTLELGDSALYLCASSWAPGQRNEKLFFGSGTQLSVL.

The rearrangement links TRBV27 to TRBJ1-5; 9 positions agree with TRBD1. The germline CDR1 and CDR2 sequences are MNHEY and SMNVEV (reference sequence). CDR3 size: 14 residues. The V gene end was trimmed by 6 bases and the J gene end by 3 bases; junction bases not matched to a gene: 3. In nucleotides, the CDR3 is TGTGCCAGCAGGGACAGGGGCTCCAATCAGCCCCAGCATTTT. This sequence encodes CASRDRGSNQPQHF.

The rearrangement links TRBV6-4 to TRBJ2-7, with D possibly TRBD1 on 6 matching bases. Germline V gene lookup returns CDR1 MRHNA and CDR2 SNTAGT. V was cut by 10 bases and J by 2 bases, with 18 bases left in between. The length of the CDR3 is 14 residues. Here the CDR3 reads CAIPPAGETYEQYF. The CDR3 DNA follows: TGTGCCATTCCGCCCGCAGGGGAGACCTACGAGCAGTACTTC.

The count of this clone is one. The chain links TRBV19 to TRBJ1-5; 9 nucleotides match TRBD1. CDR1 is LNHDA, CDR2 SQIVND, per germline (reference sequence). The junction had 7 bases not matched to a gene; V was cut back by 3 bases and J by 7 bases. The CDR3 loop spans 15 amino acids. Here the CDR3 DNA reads TGTGCCAGTAGTATGGAGGACAGGGGAGGCCAGCCCCAGCATTTT. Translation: CASSMEDRGGQPQHF.